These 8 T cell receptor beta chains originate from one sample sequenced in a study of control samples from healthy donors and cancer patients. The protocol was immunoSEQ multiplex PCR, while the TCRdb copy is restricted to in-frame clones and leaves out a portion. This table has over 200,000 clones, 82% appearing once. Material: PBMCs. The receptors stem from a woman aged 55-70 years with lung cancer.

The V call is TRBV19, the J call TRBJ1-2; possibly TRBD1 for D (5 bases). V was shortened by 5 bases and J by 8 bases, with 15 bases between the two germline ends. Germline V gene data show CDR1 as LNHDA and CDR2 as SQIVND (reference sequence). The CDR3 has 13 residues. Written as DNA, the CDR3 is TGTGCCAGTAGTCCGAGGGACCGAGGGGGCTACACCTTC. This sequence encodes CASSPRDRGGYTF.

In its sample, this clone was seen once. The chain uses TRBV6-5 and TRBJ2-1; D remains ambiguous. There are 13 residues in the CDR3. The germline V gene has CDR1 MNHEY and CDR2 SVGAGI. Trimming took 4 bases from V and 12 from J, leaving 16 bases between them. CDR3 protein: CASSSGVSAGQFF. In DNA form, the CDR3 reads TGTGCCAGCAGTTCTGGAGTATCCGCCGGGCAGTTCTTC.

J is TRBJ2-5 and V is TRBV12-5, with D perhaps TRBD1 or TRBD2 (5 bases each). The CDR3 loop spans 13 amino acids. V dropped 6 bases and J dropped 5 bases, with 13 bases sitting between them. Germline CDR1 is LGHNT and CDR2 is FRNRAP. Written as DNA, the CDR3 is TGTGCTAGTGGCCCCTCCGGGGCCGAGACCCAGTACTTC. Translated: CASGPSGAETQYF.

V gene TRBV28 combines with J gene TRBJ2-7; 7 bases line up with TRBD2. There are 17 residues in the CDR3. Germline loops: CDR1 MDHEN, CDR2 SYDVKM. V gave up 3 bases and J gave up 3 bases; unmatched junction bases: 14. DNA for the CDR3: TGTGCCAGCAGTTTCCATCTGACTAGCCGTAACAACTACGAGCAGTACTTC. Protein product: CASSFHLTSRNNYEQYF.

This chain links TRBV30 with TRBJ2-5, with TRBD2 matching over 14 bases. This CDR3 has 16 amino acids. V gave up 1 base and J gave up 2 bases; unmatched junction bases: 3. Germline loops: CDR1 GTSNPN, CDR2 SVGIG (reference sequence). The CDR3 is CAWSAGTSGSQETQYF. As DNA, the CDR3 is TGTGCCTGGAGTGCCGGGACTAGCGGGAGTCAAGAGACCCAGTACTTC.

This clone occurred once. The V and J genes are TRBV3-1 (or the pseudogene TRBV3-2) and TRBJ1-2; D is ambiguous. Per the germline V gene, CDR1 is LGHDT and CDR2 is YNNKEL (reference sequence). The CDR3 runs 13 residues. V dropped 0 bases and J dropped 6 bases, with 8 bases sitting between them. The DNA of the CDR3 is TGTGCCAGCAGCCAAGATATAGGGAATGGCTACACCTTC. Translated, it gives CASSQDIGNGYTF.

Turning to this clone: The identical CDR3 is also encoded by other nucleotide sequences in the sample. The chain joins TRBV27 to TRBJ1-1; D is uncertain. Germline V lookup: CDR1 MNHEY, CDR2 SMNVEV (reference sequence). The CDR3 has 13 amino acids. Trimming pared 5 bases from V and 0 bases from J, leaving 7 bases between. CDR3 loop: CASSLQMNTEAFF. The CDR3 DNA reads TGTGCCAGCAGTCTACAGATGAACACTGAAGCTTTCTTT.

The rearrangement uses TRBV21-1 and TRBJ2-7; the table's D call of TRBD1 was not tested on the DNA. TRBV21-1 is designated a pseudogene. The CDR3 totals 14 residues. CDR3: CASKGTGLSYEQYF. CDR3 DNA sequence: TGTGCCAGCAAGGGGACAGGGCTCTCCTACGAGCAGTACTTC.